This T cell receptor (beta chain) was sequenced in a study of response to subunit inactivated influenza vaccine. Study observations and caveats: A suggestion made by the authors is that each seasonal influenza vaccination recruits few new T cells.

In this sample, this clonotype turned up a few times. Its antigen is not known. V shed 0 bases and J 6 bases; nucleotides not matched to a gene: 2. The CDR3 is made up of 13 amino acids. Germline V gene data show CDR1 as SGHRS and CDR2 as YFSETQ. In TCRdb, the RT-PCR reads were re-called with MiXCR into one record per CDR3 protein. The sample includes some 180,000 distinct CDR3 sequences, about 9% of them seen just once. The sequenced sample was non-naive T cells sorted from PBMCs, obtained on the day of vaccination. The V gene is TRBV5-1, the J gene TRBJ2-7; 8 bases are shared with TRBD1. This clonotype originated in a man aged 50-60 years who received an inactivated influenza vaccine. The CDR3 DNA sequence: TGCGCCAGCAGCTTGGACAGGGGGTCCGAGCAGTACTTC. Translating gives CASSLDRGSEQYF. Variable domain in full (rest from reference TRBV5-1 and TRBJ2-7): KAGVTQTPRYLIKTRGQQVTLSCSPISGHRSVSWYQQTPGQGLQFLFEYFSETQRNKGNFPGRFSGRQFSNSRSEMNVSTLELGDSALYLCASSLDRGSEQYFGPGTRLTVT.